This T cell receptor beta chain was profiled in a study of cytomegalovirus exposure and HLA in healthy donors. Regarding the study as a whole: A later look showed TCR association rates differing by HLA locus, highest for DRB1 and lowest for HLA-C.

The CDR3 totals 11 residues. In germline, CDR1 is SNHLY, CDR2 FYNNEI. V was trimmed by 7 bases and J by 7 bases, leaving 11 bases between them. This clone showed up just once. Its antigen is not known. The PCR used 60 Vbeta and 13 Jbeta primers. The method was immunoSEQ multiplex PCR; TCRdb's version includes in-frame clones alone and lacks a portion of them. The data show fewer than 200,000 clones, 82% seen once. This TCR was recovered from a male donor in good health and CMV-seronegative. The chain uses TRBV2 and TRBJ2-7, with a tentative D call TRBD2 (5 bases). Sequenced input: PBMCs. CDR3 region: CASKGAREQYF. The CDR3 DNA is TGTGCCAGCAAGGGAGCAAGGGAGCAGTACTTC.